What follows is one TCR beta chain and its context. This specimen belongs to a study of technical replicates of blood from several donors. Produced via immunoSEQ multiplex PCR; TCRdb's table is partial and in-frame only. There are some 17,000 clones in the sample; 87% occur only once, and roughly 12% lies in the top ten. The TCR sequence derives from a human donor in good health. Sequencing input: PBMCs.

This chain's CDR3 is CASSIRTGEKLFF. CDR3 sequence (DNA): TGTGCCAGTAGTATCCGGACAGGTGAAAAACTGTTTTTT. V gene TRBV19 combines with J gene TRBJ1-4, with 7 bases aligning to TRBD1. Germline V gene data show CDR1 as LNHDA and CDR2 as SQIVND (reference sequence). The trim removed 3 bases at V and 7 bases at J, leaving 2 bases unmatched. CDR3 size: 13 residues.